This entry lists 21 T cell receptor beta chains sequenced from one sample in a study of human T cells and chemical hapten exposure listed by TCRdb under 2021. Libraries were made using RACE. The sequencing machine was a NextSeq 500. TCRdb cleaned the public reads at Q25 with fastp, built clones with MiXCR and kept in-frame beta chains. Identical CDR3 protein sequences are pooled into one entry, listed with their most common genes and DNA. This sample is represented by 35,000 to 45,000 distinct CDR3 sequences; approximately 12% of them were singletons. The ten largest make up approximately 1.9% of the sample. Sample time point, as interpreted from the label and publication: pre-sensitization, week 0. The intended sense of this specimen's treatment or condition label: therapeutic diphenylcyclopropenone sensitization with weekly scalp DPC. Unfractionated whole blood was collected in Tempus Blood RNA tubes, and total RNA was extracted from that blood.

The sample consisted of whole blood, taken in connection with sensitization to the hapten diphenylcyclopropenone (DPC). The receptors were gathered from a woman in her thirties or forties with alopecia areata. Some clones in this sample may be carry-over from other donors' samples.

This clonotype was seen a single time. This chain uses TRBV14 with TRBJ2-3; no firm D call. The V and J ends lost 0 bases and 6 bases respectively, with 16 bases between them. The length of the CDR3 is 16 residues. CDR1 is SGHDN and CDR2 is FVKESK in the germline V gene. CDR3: CASSQDRRQFGDTQYF. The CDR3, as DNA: TGTGCCAGCAGCCAAGATCGTAGGCAGTTCGGCGATACGCAGTATTTT.

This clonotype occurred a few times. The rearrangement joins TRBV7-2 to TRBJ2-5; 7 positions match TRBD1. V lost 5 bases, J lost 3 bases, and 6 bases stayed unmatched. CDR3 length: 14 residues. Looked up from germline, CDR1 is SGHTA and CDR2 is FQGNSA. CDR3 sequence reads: CASSLGQIKETQYF. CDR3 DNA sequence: TGTGCCAGCAGCCTGGGACAGATTAAAGAGACCCAGTACTTC.

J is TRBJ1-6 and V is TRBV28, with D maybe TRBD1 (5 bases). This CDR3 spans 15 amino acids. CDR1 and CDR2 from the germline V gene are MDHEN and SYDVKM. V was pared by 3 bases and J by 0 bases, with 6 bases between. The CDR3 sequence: CASSFGHSYNSPLHF. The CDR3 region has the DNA TGTGCCAGCAGTTTTGGACACTCCTATAATTCACCCCTCCACTTT.

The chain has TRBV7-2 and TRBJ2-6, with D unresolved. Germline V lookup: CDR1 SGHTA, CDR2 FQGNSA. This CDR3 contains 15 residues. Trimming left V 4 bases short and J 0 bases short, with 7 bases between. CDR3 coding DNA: TGTGCCAGCAGCTCCCAGGACTCTGGGGCCAACGTCCTGACTTTC. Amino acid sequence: CASSSQDSGANVLTF.

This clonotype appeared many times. For the CDR3, the DNA is TGCGCCAGCAGCCCACAATGGGCCCCTCGGGAGACCCAGTACTTC. Its protein product is CASSPQWAPRETQYF. This rearrangement joins TRBV4-3 to TRBJ2-5; no clear D gene. V lost 4 bases to trimming and J lost 5 bases, with 17 bases between them. CDR1 is LGHNA, CDR2 YSLEER, per germline. The CDR3 covers 15 residues.

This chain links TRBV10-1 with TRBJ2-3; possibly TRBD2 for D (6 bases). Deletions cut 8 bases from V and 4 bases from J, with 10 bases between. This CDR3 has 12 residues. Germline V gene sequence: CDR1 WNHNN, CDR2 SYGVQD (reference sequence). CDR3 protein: CASRGTADTQYF. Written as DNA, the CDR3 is TGCGCCAGCCGCGGGACTGCAGATACGCAGTATTTT.

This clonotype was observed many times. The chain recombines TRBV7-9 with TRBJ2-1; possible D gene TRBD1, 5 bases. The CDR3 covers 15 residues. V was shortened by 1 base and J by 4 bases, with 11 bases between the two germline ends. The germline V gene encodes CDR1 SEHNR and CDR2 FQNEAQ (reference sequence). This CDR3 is CASSLGQSRYNEQFF. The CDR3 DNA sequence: TGTGCCAGCAGCTTAGGACAGTCTCGGTACAATGAGCAGTTCTTC.

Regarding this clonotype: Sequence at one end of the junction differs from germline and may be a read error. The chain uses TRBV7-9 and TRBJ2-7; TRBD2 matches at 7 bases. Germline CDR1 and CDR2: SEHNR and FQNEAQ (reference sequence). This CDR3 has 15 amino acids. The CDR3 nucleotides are TGTGCCAGCAGCCTAGCTGGCGGGAGTAGCCACGAGCAGTACTTC. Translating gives CASSLAGGSSHEQYF.

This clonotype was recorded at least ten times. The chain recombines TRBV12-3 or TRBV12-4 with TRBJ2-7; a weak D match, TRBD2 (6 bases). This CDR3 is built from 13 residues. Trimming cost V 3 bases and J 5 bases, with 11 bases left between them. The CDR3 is CASSFGGEDEQYF. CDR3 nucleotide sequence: TGTGCCAGCAGTTTTGGAGGGGAGGACGAGCAGTACTTC.

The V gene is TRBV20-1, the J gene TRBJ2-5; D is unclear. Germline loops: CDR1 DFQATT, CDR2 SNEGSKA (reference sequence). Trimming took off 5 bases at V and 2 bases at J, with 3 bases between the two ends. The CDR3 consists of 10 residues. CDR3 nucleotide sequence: TGCAGTGCTCTTCAAGAGACCCAGTACTTC. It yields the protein CSALQETQYF.

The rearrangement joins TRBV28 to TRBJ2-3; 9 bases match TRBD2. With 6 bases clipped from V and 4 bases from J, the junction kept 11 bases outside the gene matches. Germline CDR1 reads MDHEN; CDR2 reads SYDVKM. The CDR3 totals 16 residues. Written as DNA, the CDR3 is TGTGCCAGCAGCTTAGCGGGACTAGCCCAGGCAGATACGCAGTATTTT. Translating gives CASSLAGLAQADTQYF. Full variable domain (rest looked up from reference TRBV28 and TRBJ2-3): DVKVTQSSRYLVKRTGEKVFLECVQDMDHENMFWYRQDPGLGLRLIYFSYDVKMKEKGDIPEGYSVSREKKERFSLILESASTNQTSMYLCASSLAGLAQADTQYFGPGTRLTVL.

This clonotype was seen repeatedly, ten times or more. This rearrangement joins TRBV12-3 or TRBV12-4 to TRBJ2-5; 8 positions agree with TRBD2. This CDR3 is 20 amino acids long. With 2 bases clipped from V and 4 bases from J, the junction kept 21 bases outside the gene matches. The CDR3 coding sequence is TGTGCCAGCAGTTTAATTTACTCGGCGGAAGCGGGAGTCGGGGTAGAGACCCAGTACTTC. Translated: CASSLIYSAEAGVGVETQYF.

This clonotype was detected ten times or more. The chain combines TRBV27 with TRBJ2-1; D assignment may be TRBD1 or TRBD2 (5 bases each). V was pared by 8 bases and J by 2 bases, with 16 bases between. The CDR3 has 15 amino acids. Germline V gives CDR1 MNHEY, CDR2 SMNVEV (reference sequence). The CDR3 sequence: CASSPGPPTYNEQFF. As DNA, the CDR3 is TGTGCCAGCTCGCCGGGACCTCCCACCTACAATGAGCAGTTCTTC.

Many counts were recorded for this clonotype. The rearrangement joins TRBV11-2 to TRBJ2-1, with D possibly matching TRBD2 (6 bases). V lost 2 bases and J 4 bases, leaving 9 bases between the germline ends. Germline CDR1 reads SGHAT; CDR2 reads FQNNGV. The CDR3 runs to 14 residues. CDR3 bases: TGTGCCAGCAGCTTAAGACGGGAGTACAATGAGCAGTTCTTC. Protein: CASSLRREYNEQFF.

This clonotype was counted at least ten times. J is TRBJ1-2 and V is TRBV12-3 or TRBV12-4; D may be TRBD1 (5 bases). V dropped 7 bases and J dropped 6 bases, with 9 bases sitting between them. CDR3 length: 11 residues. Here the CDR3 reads CASKGPDGYTF. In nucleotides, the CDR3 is TGTGCCAGCAAGGGGCCCGATGGCTACACCTTC.

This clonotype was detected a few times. The CDR3 spells CATSDRRTGDNYGYTF. The CDR3 DNA sequence: TGTGCCACCAGTGATCGACGGACAGGGGATAACTATGGCTACACCTTC. The gene calls are TRBV24-1 and TRBJ1-2; 9 nucleotides line up with TRBD1. The trim removed 3 bases at V and 1 base at J, leaving 5 bases unmatched. Looked up from germline, CDR1 is KGHDR and CDR2 is SFDVKD. This CDR3 comprises 16 residues.

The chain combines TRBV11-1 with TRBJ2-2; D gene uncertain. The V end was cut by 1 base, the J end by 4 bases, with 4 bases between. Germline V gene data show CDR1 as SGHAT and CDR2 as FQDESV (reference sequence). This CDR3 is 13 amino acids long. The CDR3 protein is CASSLGITGELFF. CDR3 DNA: TGTGCCAGCAGCTTAGGAATCACCGGGGAGCTGTTTTTT.

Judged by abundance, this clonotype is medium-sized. Here the CDR3 reads CASSSSNSGELFF. The CDR3 DNA follows: TGTGCCAGCAGTTCCTCCAATTCTGGGGAGCTGTTTTTT. This rearrangement joins TRBV12-3 or TRBV12-4 to TRBJ2-2; D unresolved. The CDR3 is 13 residues long. The V end lost 4 bases, the J end lost 8 bases, and 11 bases lay between the germline ends.

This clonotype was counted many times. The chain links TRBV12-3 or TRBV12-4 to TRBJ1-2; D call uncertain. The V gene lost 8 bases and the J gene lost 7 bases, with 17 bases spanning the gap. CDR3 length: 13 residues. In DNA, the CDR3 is TGTGCCAGCGTAAAGACCCCTTATGGTGGCTACACCTTC. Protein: CASVKTPYGGYTF.

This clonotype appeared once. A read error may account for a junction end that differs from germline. The CDR3, as DNA: TGTACCAGCAGTTCTTGGACAGGGACTGAAGCTTTCTTT. Amino acid sequence: CTSSSWTGTEAFF. The chain is built from TRBV12-3 or TRBV12-4 and TRBJ1-1; 8 bases match TRBD1. The CDR3 sequence is 13 residues long.

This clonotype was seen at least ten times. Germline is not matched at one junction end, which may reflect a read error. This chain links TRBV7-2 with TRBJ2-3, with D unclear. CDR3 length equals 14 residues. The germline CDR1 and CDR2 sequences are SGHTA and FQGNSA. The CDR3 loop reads CASSSNWRTDTKYF. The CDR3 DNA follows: TGTGCCAGCAGCTCCAACTGGAGAACAGATACGAAGTATTTT.